The clone carrying this T cell receptor (beta chain) was seen ten or more times. Its target is not known. The entry originates in a study of CD8 T cells in ankylosing spondylitis. General study points: Disease-linked clones reportedly showed significant enrichment in matched ankylosing spondylitis synovial fluid. Disease-linked clones bore a CD8+ phenotype and were relatively rare in peripheral blood. Blood of patients with ankylosing spondylitis appeared to be characterized by a TCR beta motif of fewer than 10 highly homologous variants. Earlier studies detected some motif variants in reactive arthritis synovial fluid and blood.

Using its own MiXCR run on the 5' RACE reads, TCRdb lists one record per CDR3 protein. The sample carries around 140,000 distinct CDR3 sequences, more than 9.5% recorded once. J gave up 7 bases and V 6 bases, and 13 bases lay outside the gene matches. Germline CDR1 and CDR2: MNHNS and SASEGT. The CDR3 is 16 residues long. V is TRBV6-1 and J is TRBJ2-3, with 10 bases identical to TRBD2. The receptor was derived from a female donor with ankylosing spondylitis or in good health (not recorded which). The specimen was blood, either unsorted or a sorted T cell fraction (not recorded which). The CDR3 nucleotides read TGTGCCAGCAGATCACACCTAGCGGGAGAGCGGAATACGCAGTATTTT. Its protein is CASRSHLAGERNTQYF.